The following is a T cell receptor beta chain sequence with its context. What this receptor recognizes is not known. No clone much larger than this one lies a single base away; base qualities are absent. The data originate from a study of Ad26.COV2.S vaccination and SARS-CoV-2 variants (dated by TCRdb to the early 2020s). About the study as a whole: Donors in the vaccine arm were drawn from COV1001, a phase I-IIa trial of Ad26.COV2.S in healthy adults that was multicentre, randomized, double-blind and placebo-controlled. Ad26.COV2.S was given intramuscularly at 5x10^10 or 1x10^11 viral particles, as a single shot or as two shots 56 days apart. The specificity and breadth of SARS-CoV-2-reactive T cell receptors after Ad26.COV2.S vaccination were assessed by TCRbeta repertoire sequencing. A total of 32 samples were included in the TCR-sequenced set, comprising roughly 20 Ad26.COV2.S vaccine recipients, 5 placebo recipients and 8 SARS-CoV-2 convalescent individuals. Trial participants were randomized into five groups of five: low-dose or high-dose Ad26.COV2.S given once or twice, or placebo on both occasions. Throughout the experiments and outcome assessment, investigators stayed blinded to trial group allocation.

V lost 2 bases and J lost 8 bases, and the count of bases not matched to a germline gene is 6. There are 16 amino acids in the CDR3, from cysteine to phenylalanine inclusive. The sequence is cut down to CDR3 DNA, 48 bases in frame from base 1. Based on the germline V gene, the CDR1 and CDR2 sequences are SGDLS and YYNGEE. The treatment or condition label here, explained by the study, means: some 19 received Ad26.COV2.S at low or high dose, single or two shots; several received placebo; per-sample allocation not given. Repertoires of vaccine and placebo recipients were sequenced from samples collected on day 63 after the first injection. In Cohort 1b, fewer than 30 adults aged 18-55 years were enrolled at a single site in Boston, USA, between 29 July and 7 August 2020. Ad26.COV2.S consisted of a replication-incompetent adenovirus type 26 vector by which a prefusion-stabilized SARS-CoV-2 spike protein from the original Wuhan strain was expressed.

The immunoSEQ Assay was used to sequence TCRbeta CDR3 regions. After extraction, genomic DNA underwent amplification by bias-controlled multiplex PCR, followed by high-throughput sequencing. The study's own analysis went as follows. To quantify the absolute abundance of every unique TCRbeta CDR3 region, sequences were collapsed and filtered. T cell fraction was estimated by normalization of TCRbeta template counts to usable DNA, with usable DNA being measured through amplification of reference genes present in all nucleated cells. Repertoire TCRs were annotated as SARS-CoV-2-specific by exact matching of V gene, CDR3 amino acid sequence and J gene to a known reactive TCR set. The reference SARS-CoV-2 TCR set was obtained from MIRA and was filtered for enrichment in COVID-19-positive ImmuneCODE repertoires, whereby public or cross-reactive TCRs were removed. Using the MIRA antigens, annotated TCRs were further analysed by specific ORF or by position within an ORF. Breadth was defined as the number of annotated unique rearrangements divided by the total number of unique productive rearrangements, and depth was defined as the summed frequency of the annotated unique rearrangements. Group comparisons of TCR breadth used two-sided Wilcoxon rank-sum tests. Entries here come from immuneACCESS through TCRdb and include only in-frame sequences with V and J called. Some clones fail to appear in such tables; in the studies checked, an unresolved V gene covers under half of the shortfall, and the cause of the remainder is unknown. V and J calls and clone size follow that table, whereas D and trimming were derived from the DNA. Recorded for this sample are some 410,000 clones; around 93% of them occurred a single time. The biggest ten clones account for about 1.7% of the sample.

The full study reports these points: The authors noted that total T cell responses may have been underestimated by the TCR breadth and depth analyses. After vaccination, spike-specific CD8+ and CD4+ T cell responses were reported to show substantial breadth. The study was not powered to compare responses between vaccine doses or regimens. Higher spike-specific TCR breadth was observed in Ad26.COV2.S recipients than in placebo recipients (P = 0.0014). Vaccine and placebo recipients had comparable non-spike TCR breadth, which fits with the vaccine containing only spike.

The sequenced sample was peripheral blood, obtained in a trial of Ad26.COV2.S vaccine versus placebo. The sequence came from a person aged 18-60 years who received the Ad26.COV2.S COVID-19 vaccine or a placebo. The chain is made from TRBV9 and TRBJ2-1; TRBD2 lines up with 14 middle nucleotides. The CDR3 region has the sequence CASSVRLAGGLDEQFF. The nucleotide sequence is given as TGTGCCAGCAGCGTCCGACTAGCGGGGGGGCTCGATGAGCAGTTCTTC.